This passage covers 25 T cell receptor beta chains from one sample sequenced in a study of T cell clones after liver transplantation. The data were produced by immunoSEQ multiplex PCR, yet TCRdb's version contains in-frame clones alone and is incomplete. This table holds some 80,000 clones, 84% found once. Sequencing used CD4+ T cells from blood, obtained 48 to 50 months after liver transplant. Receptors were obtained from a human patient who received a liver transplant. Some T cells may originate from the graft donor.

The CDR3 nucleotides are TGTGCCAGCAGCACAGGGACATCAGGGCGTTACGAGCAGTACTTC. The encoded protein is CASSTGTSGRYEQYF. The rearrangement links TRBV7-2 to TRBJ2-7; D might be TRBD1 (6 bases). Trimming removed 5 bases from V and 4 bases from J, with 18 bases in between. The germline CDR1 and CDR2 sequences are SGHTA and FQGNSA. CDR3 length equals 15 residues.

The chain links TRBV28 to TRBJ1-5; D not certain. This CDR3 region has 12 residues. The germline gives CDR1 MDHEN, CDR2 SYDVKM. Deletions cut 7 bases from V and 4 bases from J, with 8 bases between. As DNA, the CDR3 is TGTGCCAGCAATCCGGGGAATCAGCCCCAGCATTTT. This codes for CASNPGNQPQHF.

This chain links TRBV6-6 with TRBJ2-7; TRBD1 matches 8 bases. The CDR3 contains 14 residues. Germline assignment: CDR1 MNHNY and CDR2 SVGAGI (reference sequence). Trimming cost V 8 bases and J 0 bases; bases outside gene matches: 6. The chain's CDR3 is CASHWTGLSYEQYF. As DNA, the CDR3 is TGTGCCAGCCACTGGACAGGGCTCTCCTACGAGCAGTACTTC.

The V and J genes are TRBV7-7 and TRBJ2-5; 7 bases agree with TRBD1. The CDR3 totals 14 residues. J was trimmed by 7 bases and V by 5 bases; bases with no gene match: 10. The germline V gene encodes CDR1 SSHAT and CDR2 FNYEAQ (reference sequence). The CDR3 spells CASSQIDRDGTQYF. The CDR3 nucleotides are TGTGCCAGCAGCCAGATCGACAGGGATGGGACCCAGTACTTC.

This clone was seen a few times. The V gene is TRBV7-9, the J gene TRBJ1-6; weak D call: TRBD1 (5 bases). CDR3 length: 13 amino acids. Germline V gene lookup returns CDR1 SEHNR and CDR2 FQNEAQ (reference sequence). Trimming took off 8 bases at V and 10 bases at J, with 15 bases between the two ends. The CDR3 loop is CASVGTGQSPLHF. The CDR3 DNA reads as TGTGCCAGCGTTGGGACGGGTCAGTCACCCCTCCACTTT.

This chain joins TRBV18 and TRBJ1-3, with unresolved D. CDR1 KGHSH and CDR2 LQKENI come from the germline V gene. The CDR3 runs to 17 residues. V lost 3 bases to trimming and J lost 0 bases, with 15 bases between them. The CDR3 region is CASSPRWEWGSGNTIYF. In DNA form, the CDR3 reads TGTGCCAGCTCACCGAGGTGGGAATGGGGCTCTGGAAACACCATATATTTT. Complete variable domain (other parts from reference TRBV18 and TRBJ1-3): NAGVMQNPRHLVRRRGQEARLRCSPMKGHSHVYWYRQLPEEGLKFMVYLQKENIIDESGMPKERFSAEFPKEGPSILRIQQVVRGDSAAYFCASSPRWEWGSGNTIYFGEGSWLTVV.

V and J are TRBV5-1 and TRBJ1-3; D remains unclear. The ends were cut back, 2 bases at V and 3 bases at J, with 18 bases in the middle. Looked up from germline, CDR1 is SGHRS and CDR2 is YFSETQ. There are 17 residues in the CDR3. The CDR3 nucleotides read TGCGCCAGCAGCTTCTACTCACGGGCAGGTCGTGGAAACACCATATATTTT. Protein sequence: CASSFYSRAGRGNTIYF.

The chain carries TRBV28 and TRBJ2-7, with a tentative D call TRBD1 (5 bases). Trimming took 7 bases from V and 6 from J, leaving 16 bases between them. This CDR3 spans 13 amino acids. CDR1 is MDHEN and CDR2 is SYDVKM in the germline V gene. The CDR3 protein is CASKEGQGGEQYF. Here the CDR3 DNA reads TGTGCCAGCAAGGAAGGCCAGGGCGGCGAGCAGTACTTC.

This rearrangement joins TRBV7-8 to TRBJ2-7; 10 bases agree with TRBD1. Trimming took 5 bases from V and 7 from J; bases not matched to a gene: 14. This CDR3 spans 16 amino acids. The germline V gene has CDR1 SGHVS and CDR2 FQNEAQ. Here the CDR3 reads CASSATGTGEIWEQYF. The CDR3 bases are TGTGCCAGCAGCGCTACCGGGACAGGGGAGATCTGGGAGCAGTACTTC.

The chain joins TRBV21-1 to TRBJ1-1; the D call in the table, TRBD1, was not verified against the DNA. TRBV21-1 is recorded as a pseudogene. There are 15 residues in the CDR3. This chain's CDR3 is CASSPKGDLNTEAFF. CDR3 DNA sequence: TGTGCCAGCAGCCCAAAGGGGGACCTGAACACTGAAGCTTTCTTT.

The gene calls are TRBV7-2 and TRBJ2-5, with 12 nucleotides matching TRBD2. The V and J ends lost 4 bases and 4 bases, in that order; junction bases with no gene match: 13. The germline V gene encodes CDR1 SGHTA and CDR2 FQGNSA. This CDR3 region has 18 residues. The chain's CDR3 is CASSSMLLAGGIGETQYF. For the CDR3, the DNA is TGTGCCAGCAGCTCGATGTTACTAGCGGGGGGTATCGGAGAGACCCAGTACTTC.

This chain links TRBV9 with TRBJ2-3; D is possibly TRBD2 (5 bases). The CDR3 extends over 16 amino acids. V gave up 0 bases and J gave up 2 bases, with 13 bases separating them. Germline CDR1 reads SGDLS; CDR2 reads YYNGEE. This chain's CDR3 is CASSVGRWVLTDTQYF. The CDR3 DNA reads as TGTGCCAGCAGCGTAGGGAGGTGGGTACTCACAGATACGCAGTATTTT.

This rearrangement joins TRBV4-1 to TRBJ2-5; D is undetermined. The germline V gene encodes CDR1 MGHRA and CDR2 YSYEKL. The germline V and J ends were trimmed by 1 base and 2 bases, with 8 bases remaining between them. The CDR3 has 14 residues. The CDR3 sequence is CASSQAGGQETQYF. CDR3 coding DNA: TGCGCCAGCAGCCAAGCTGGCGGACAAGAGACCCAGTACTTC.

The chain employs TRBV7-6 and TRBJ2-2; D is unclear. The CDR3 totals 13 residues. V dropped 5 bases and J dropped 4 bases, with 8 bases sitting between them. From germline, CDR1 is SGHVS and CDR2 FNYEAQ. DNA of the CDR3: TGTGCCAGCAGCCTAGGATCCACCGGGGAGCTGTTTTTT. Protein sequence: CASSLGSTGELFF.

The V call is TRBV23-1, the J call TRBJ2-7; TRBD1 aligns across 7 bases. TRBV23-1 is sorted into the ORF group, with uncertain function. With V trimmed by 4 bases and J by 0 bases, 6 bases remained unmatched. The CDR3 extends over 15 amino acids. The CDR3, as DNA: TGCGCCAGCAGTCCCAGGACAGGTACCTCCTACGAGCAGTACTTC. The encoded protein is CASSPRTGTSYEQYF.

V usage is TRBV28 and J usage is TRBJ2-5; TRBD2 aligns across 12 bases. The CDR3 contains 16 residues. In germline, CDR1 is MDHEN, CDR2 SYDVKM. V was pared by 4 bases and J by 4 bases, with 7 bases of the junction left unmatched. The CDR3 sequence is CASSSPSSGRGETQYF. In DNA, the CDR3 is TGTGCCAGCAGTTCACCATCTAGCGGGAGGGGAGAGACCCAGTACTTC.

V gene TRBV7-2 combines with J gene TRBJ2-3; weak D call: TRBD2 (5 bases). The CDR3 runs to 14 residues. Germline values: CDR1 SGHTA, CDR2 FQGNSA. Trimming stripped 3 bases from V and 8 bases from J, with 15 bases between. CDR3 sequence reads: CASSLWRPPSTQYF. CDR3 sequence (DNA): TGTGCCAGCAGCTTGTGGAGGCCCCCAAGTACGCAGTATTTT.

This clone was observed a handful of times. This chain connects TRBV29-1 to TRBJ1-3; the D gene is possibly TRBD1 (6 bases). CDR1 is SQVTM, CDR2 ANQGSEA, per germline. The CDR3 has 12 residues. Trimming took 6 bases from V and 4 from J, leaving 10 bases between them. The CDR3 loop is CSVTGHGNTIYF. DNA of the CDR3: TGCAGCGTGACGGGACACGGAAACACCATATATTTT.

The genes are TRBV29-1 and TRBJ2-6, with a weak D call TRBD2 (6 bases). In germline, CDR1 is SQVTM, CDR2 ANQGSEA. Trimming took 6 bases from V and 2 from J, leaving 11 bases between them. This CDR3 contains 14 residues. The CDR3 loop reads CSVGGTPGANVLTF. The CDR3 bases are TGCAGCGTGGGGGGAACCCCTGGGGCCAACGTCCTGACTTTC.

The gene calls are TRBV10-1 and TRBJ2-7, with D hard to call. Between the trimmed V and J ends, which lost 11 bases and 6 bases, there was a span of 14 bases. Looked up from germline, CDR1 is WNHNN and CDR2 is SYGVQD (reference sequence). There are 11 residues in the CDR3. CDR3 residues: CAGDARPEQYF. CDR3 nucleotides: TGCGCCGGAGACGCCAGGCCCGAGCAGTACTTC.

This rearrangement joins TRBV5-1 to TRBJ2-7, with 9 nucleotides matching TRBD1. CDR3 length: 15 amino acids. Germline loops: CDR1 SGHRS, CDR2 YFSETQ. The V segment lost 2 bases and the J segment 5 bases; nucleotides outside the gene matches: 8. The CDR3 DNA follows: TGCGCCAGCAGCTTACGAACAGGGGGCGGGCACGAGCAGTACTTC. The encoded protein is CASSLRTGGGHEQYF.

The V call is TRBV25-1, the J call TRBJ2-2, with D perhaps TRBD1 (5 bases). Per germline, CDR1 MGHDK and CDR2 SYGVNS. Trimming pared 8 bases from V and 0 bases from J, leaving 16 bases between. The CDR3 is 16 amino acids. The CDR3 is CASGHATLSNTGELFF. The CDR3 DNA is TGTGCCAGCGGACACGCTACTCTGTCGAACACCGGGGAGCTGTTTTTT.

V gene TRBV19 combines with J gene TRBJ1-1; 7 bases align to TRBD1. V shed 8 bases, J shed 3 bases, and the junction held 9 bases outside the gene matches. The CDR3 has 14 amino acids. Germline V gene sequence: CDR1 LNHDA, CDR2 SQIVND (reference sequence). CDR3 bases: TGTGCCAGTCGCTACCGACAGGGTGACACTGAAGCTTTCTTT. Protein product: CASRYRQGDTEAFF.

This clone showed up just once. This rearrangement joins TRBV6-5 to TRBJ2-4; D could derive from TRBD1 or TRBD2 (5 bases each). Germline CDR1 reads MNHEY; CDR2 reads SVGAGI. Trimming pared 6 bases from V and 0 bases from J, leaving 12 bases between. This CDR3 has 15 residues. CDR3 residues: CASRRGDLAKNIQYF. In nucleotides, the CDR3 is TGTGCCAGCAGGAGGGGTGATCTAGCCAAAAACATTCAGTACTTC.

V and J are TRBV9 and TRBJ2-2, with 9 bases matching TRBD2. Trimming took 6 bases from V and 7 from J; bases not matched to a gene: 7. The CDR3 sequence is 14 residues long. Germline V gene lookup returns CDR1 SGDLS and CDR2 YYNGEE. The CDR3 bases are TGTGCCAGCACCGAGCGGGGGGCCGACGGGGAGCTGTTTTTT. Its protein is CASTERGADGELFF.